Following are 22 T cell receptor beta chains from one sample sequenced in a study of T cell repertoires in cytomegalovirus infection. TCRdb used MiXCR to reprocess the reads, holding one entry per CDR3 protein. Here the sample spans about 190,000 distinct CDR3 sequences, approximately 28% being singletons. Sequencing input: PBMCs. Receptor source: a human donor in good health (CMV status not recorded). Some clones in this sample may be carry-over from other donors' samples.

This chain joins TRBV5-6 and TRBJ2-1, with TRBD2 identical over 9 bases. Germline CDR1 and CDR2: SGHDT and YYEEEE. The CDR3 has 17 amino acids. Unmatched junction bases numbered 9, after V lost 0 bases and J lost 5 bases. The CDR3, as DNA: TGTGCCAGCAGCTTGGACCTTAGCGGGGGTAGGAACAATGAGCAGTTCTTC. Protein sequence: CASSLDLSGGRNNEQFF.

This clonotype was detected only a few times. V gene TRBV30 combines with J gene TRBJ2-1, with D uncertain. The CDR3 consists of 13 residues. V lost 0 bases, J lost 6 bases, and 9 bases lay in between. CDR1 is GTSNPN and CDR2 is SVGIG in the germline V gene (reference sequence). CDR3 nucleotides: TGTGCCTGGAGTGTAGGCAGCTCCAATGAGCAGTTCTTC. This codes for CAWSVGSSNEQFF.

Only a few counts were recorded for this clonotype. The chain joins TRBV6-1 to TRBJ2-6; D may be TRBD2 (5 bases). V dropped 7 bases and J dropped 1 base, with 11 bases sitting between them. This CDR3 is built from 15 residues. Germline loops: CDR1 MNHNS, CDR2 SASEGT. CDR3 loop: CASTTGESGANVLTF. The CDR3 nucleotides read TGTGCCAGCACCACCGGGGAATCTGGGGCCAACGTCCTGACTTTC.

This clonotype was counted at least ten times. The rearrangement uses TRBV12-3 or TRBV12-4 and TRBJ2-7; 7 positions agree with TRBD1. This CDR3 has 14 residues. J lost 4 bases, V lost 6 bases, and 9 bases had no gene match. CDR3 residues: CASSHRDRRYEQYF. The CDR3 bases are TGTGCCAGCAGCCACCGGGACAGACGTTACGAGCAGTACTTC.

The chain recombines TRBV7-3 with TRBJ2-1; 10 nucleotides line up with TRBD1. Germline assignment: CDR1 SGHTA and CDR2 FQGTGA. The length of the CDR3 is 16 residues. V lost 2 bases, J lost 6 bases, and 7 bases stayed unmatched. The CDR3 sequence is CASSLGDRGSINEQFF. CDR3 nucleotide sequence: TGTGCCAGCAGCTTAGGGGACAGGGGTAGTATCAATGAGCAGTTCTTC.

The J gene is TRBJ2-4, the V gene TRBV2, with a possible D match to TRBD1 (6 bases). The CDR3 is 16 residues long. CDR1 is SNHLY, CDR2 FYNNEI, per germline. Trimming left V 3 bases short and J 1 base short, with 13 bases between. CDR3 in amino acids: CASSDPGHLAKNIQYF. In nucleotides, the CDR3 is TGTGCCAGCAGTGACCCGGGACATCTCGCCAAAAACATTCAGTACTTC.

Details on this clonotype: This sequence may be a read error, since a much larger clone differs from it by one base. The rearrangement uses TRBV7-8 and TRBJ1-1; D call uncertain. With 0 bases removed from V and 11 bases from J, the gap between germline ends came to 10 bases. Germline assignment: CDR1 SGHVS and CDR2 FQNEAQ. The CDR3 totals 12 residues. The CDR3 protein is CASSLAGQAAFF. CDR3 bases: TGTGCCAGCAGCTTAGCCGGCCAGGCCGCTTTCTTT.

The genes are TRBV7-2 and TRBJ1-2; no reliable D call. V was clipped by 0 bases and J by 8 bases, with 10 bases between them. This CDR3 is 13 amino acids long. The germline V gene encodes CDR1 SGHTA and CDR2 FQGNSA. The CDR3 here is CASSLALEDGYTF. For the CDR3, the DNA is TGTGCCAGCAGCTTAGCGTTAGAGGACGGCTACACCTTC.

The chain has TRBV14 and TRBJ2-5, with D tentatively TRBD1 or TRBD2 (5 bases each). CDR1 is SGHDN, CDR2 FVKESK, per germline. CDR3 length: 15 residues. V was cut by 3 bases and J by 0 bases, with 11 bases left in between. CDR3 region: CASSQGPIYQETQYF. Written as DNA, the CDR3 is TGTGCCAGCAGCCAGGGACCGATATACCAAGAGACCCAGTACTTC.

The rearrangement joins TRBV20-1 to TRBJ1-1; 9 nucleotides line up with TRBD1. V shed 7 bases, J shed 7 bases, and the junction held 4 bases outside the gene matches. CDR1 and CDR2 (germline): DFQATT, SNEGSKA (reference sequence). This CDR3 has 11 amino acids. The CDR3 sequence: CSGQGDGEAFF. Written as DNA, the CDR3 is TGCAGTGGACAGGGGGACGGTGAAGCTTTCTTT.

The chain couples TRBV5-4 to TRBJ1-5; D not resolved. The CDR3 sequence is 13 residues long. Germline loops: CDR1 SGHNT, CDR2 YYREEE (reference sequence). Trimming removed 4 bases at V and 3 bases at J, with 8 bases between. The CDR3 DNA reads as TGTGCCAGCAGCCCCGGGTTCAATCAGCCCCAGCATTTT. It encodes CASSPGFNQPQHF.

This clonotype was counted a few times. The DNA for the CDR3 is TGTGCCAGCAGTACTCAGGGGTTGAACACTGAAGCTTTCTTT. This translates into CASSTQGLNTEAFF. The J gene is TRBJ1-1, the V gene TRBV2, with D possibly matching TRBD1 (6 bases). The CDR3 runs 14 residues. CDR1 is SNHLY and CDR2 is FYNNEI in the germline V gene. V lost 5 bases and J 0 bases, leaving 10 bases between the germline ends.

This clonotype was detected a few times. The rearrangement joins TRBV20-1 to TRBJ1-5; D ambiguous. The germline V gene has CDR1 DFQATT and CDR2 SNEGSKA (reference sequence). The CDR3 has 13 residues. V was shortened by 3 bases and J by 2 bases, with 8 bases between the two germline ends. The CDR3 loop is CSASSGGNQPQHF. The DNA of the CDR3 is TGCAGTGCTAGTAGTGGAGGCAATCAGCCCCAGCATTTT.

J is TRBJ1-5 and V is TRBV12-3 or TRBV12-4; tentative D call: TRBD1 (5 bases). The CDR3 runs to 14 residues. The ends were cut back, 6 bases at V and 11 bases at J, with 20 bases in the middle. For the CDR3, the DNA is TGTGCCAGCAGCCAAGAACCCGGGGGGTCGGCCCAGCATTTT. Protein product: CASSQEPGGSAQHF.

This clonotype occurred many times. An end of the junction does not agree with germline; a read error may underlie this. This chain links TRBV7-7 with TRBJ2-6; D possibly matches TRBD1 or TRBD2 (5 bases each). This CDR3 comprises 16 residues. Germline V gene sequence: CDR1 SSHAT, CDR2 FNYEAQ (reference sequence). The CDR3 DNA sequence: TGTGCTAGCAGCCCGGGACGGGTCTCTGGGGCCAACGTCCTGACTTTC. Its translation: CASSPGRVSGANVLTF.

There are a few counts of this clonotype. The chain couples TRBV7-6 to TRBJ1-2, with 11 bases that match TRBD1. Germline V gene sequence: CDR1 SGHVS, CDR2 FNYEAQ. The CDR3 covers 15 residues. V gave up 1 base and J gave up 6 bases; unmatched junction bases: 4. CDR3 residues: CASSLGTGGWDGYTF. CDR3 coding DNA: TGTGCCAGCAGCTTAGGGACAGGGGGCTGGGATGGCTACACCTTC.

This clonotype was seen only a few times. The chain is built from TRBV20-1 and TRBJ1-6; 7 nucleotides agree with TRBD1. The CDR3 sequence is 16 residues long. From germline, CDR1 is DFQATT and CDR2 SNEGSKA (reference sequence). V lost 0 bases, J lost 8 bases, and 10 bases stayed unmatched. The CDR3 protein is CSARDDGEGADSPLHF. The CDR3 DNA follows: TGCAGTGCTAGAGATGATGGGGAGGGGGCTGATTCACCCCTCCACTTT.

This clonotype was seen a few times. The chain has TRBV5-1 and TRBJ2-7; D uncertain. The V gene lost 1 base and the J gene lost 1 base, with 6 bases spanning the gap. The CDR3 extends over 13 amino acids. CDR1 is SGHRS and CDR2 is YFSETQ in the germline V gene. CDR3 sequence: CASSLKVSYEQYF. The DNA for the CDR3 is TGCGCCAGCAGCTTGAAGGTGTCCTACGAGCAGTACTTC.

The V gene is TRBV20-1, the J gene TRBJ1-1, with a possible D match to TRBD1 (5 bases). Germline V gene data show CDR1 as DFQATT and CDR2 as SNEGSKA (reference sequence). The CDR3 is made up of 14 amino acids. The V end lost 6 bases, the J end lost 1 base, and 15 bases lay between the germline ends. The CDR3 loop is CSAHADGTNTEAFF. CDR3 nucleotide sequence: TGCAGTGCCCATGCGGATGGGACGAACACTGAAGCTTTCTTT.

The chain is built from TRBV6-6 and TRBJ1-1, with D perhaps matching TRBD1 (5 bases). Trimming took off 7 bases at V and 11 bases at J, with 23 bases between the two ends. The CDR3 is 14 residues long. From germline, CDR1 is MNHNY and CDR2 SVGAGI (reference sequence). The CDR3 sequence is CASNGVGGTQRAFF. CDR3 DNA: TGTGCCAGCAACGGGGTCGGGGGGACGCAACGGGCTTTCTTT.

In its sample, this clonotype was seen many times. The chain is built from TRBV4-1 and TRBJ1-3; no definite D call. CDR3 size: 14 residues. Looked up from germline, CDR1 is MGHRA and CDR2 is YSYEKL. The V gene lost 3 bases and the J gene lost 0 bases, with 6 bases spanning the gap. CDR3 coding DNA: TGCGCCAGCAGCCAGGGAAGCTCTGGAAACACCATATATTTT. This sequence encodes CASSQGSSGNTIYF.

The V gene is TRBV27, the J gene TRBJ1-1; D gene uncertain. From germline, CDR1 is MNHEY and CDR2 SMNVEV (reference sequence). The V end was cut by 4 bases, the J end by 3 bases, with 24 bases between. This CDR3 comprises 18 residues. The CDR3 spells CASSSKAYGLGQDTEAFF. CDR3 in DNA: TGTGCCAGCAGTTCAAAAGCCTATGGGCTCGGCCAAGACACTGAAGCTTTCTTT.